A selection of T cell receptor beta chains follows, all from one sample in a study of PD-L1 blockade in urothelial cancer. Method: immunoSEQ multiplex PCR; TCRdb's copy keeps in-frame clones and lacks some. The data show 40,000 to 55,000 clones, 88% seen once. Source: PBMCs, taken around atezolizumab (anti-PD-L1) treatment. The receptors originated from a man aged 55 to 70 with urothelial cancer. The CDR3 runs from the conserved cysteine through the conserved F or W. Each record gives: V gene, J gene, D gene, clone size, CDR3 protein, CDR3 DNA. The D gene is left open where the match is weak. Not every row has a clone size; where given, it reads once, few, many or a size class.

V: TRBV10-3; J: TRBJ2-7; D: NA; size: NA; CDR3: CAMAASLLEQYF; DNA: TGTGCCATGGCGGCCAGTCTTCTCGAGCAGTACTTC
V: TRBV6-5; J: TRBJ2-3; D: NA; size: NA; CDR3: CASSYSIGTSTDTQYF; DNA: TGTGCCAGCAGTTACTCGATCGGGACTAGCACAGATACGCAGTATTTT
V: TRBV12-2; J: TRBJ1-2; D: NA; size: NA; CDR3: CASRPGDREYGYTF; DNA: TGTGCAAGTCGCCCGGGGGACAGGGAATATGGCTACACCTTC
V: TRBV4-2; J: TRBJ2-3; D: NA; size: NA; CDR3: CASSQVAEMRDTQYF; DNA: TGTGCCAGCAGCCAAGTAGCGGAGATGCGGGATACGCAGTATTTT
V: TRBV7-6; J: TRBJ1-1; D: NA; size: NA; CDR3: CASSASRDTEAFF; DNA: TGTGCCAGCAGCGCTAGCCGGGACACTGAAGCTTTCTTT
V: TRBV6-1; J: TRBJ2-2; D: TRBD1; size: NA; CDR3: CASRIDRGRTGELFF; DNA: TGTGCCAGCAGGATTGACAGGGGGCGAACCGGGGAGCTGTTTTTT
V: TRBV6-5; J: TRBJ2-1; D: NA; size: NA; CDR3: CASSPGLITLNEQFF; DNA: TGTGCCAGCAGCCCCGGACTGATAACCCTCAATGAGCAGTTCTTC
V: TRBV15; J: TRBJ1-5; D: NA; size: NA; CDR3: CATSRAGSGKNQPQHF; DNA: TGTGCCACCAGCAGAGCCGGGTCTGGCAAGAATCAGCCCCAGCATTTT
V: TRBV4-3; J: TRBJ1-2; D: TRBD1; size: NA; CDR3: CASSPTGSNYGYTF; DNA: TGCGCCAGCAGCCCGACAGGGAGTAACTATGGCTACACCTTC
V: TRBV30; J: TRBJ2-5; D: TRBD2; size: NA; CDR3: CAWSGRGGETQYF; DNA: TGTGCCTGGAGTGGGCGGGGGGGAGAGACCCAGTACTTC
V: TRBV11-1; J: TRBJ1-2; D: TRBD1; size: once; CDR3: CASSPLGTGGSYGYTF; DNA: TGTGCCAGCAGCCCCCTCGGGACAGGGGGTTCCTATGGCTACACCTTC
V: TRBV5-1; J: TRBJ1-2; D: NA; size: once; CDR3: CASSLGTVNYGYTF; DNA: TGCGCCAGCAGCTTGGGGACAGTAAACTATGGCTACACCTTC
V: TRBV18; J: TRBJ1-1; D: NA; size: few; CDR3: CASSPPGPNTEAFF; DNA: TGTGCCAGCTCACCACCGGGGCCAAACACTGAAGCTTTCTTT
V: TRBV2; J: TRBJ2-7; D: NA; size: NA; CDR3: CASSDHRDKITPQYF; DNA: TGTGCCAGCAGTGACCATAGGGACAAAATCACACCGCAGTACTTC
V: TRBV5-1; J: TRBJ1-2; D: TRBD1; size: NA; CDR3: CASSFLPGQGYGYTF; DNA: TGCGCCAGCAGCTTCCTACCGGGACAGGGGTATGGCTACACCTTC
V: TRBV10-3; J: TRBJ1-1; D: TRBD1; size: NA; CDR3: CAISRDRGSGTEAFF; DNA: TGTGCCATCAGTCGGGACAGGGGGTCGGGGACTGAAGCTTTCTTT
V: TRBV12-5; J: TRBJ2-1; D: TRBD2; size: NA; CDR3: CASGRRGSGSDAYNEQFF; DNA: TGTGCTAGTGGCCGCCGGGGGAGCGGGAGTGATGCCTACAATGAGCAGTTCTTC